Shown below are 30 T cell receptor beta chains from a single sample sequenced in a study of blood T cell repertoires in COVID-19. Sequencing used immunoSEQ multiplex PCR; TCRdb keeps in-frame clones, though not all of them. The table includes more than 200,000 clones, around 80% detected once. Material: peripheral blood. Source of these receptors: a man in his forties or fifties with active or convalescent COVID-19.

The chain recombines TRBV15 with TRBJ2-7, with 10 bases lining up with TRBD1. Germline V gene data show CDR1 as LNHNV and CDR2 as YYDKDF (reference sequence). V dropped 3 bases and J dropped 5; count of bases not matched to a gene: 4. This CDR3 spans 14 amino acids. CDR3 protein: CATSSRQGADEQYF. The CDR3 DNA sequence: TGTGCCACCAGCAGCAGACAGGGGGCTGACGAGCAGTACTTC. The full variable domain, completed using reference TRBV15 and TRBJ2-7, is DAMVIQNPRYQVTQFGKPVTLSCSQTLNHNVMYWYQQKSSQAPKLLFHYYDKDFNNEADTPDNFQSRRPNTSFCFLDIRSPGLGDTAMYLCATSSRQGADEQYFGPGTRLTVT.

The rearrangement uses TRBV5-1 and TRBJ2-2; TRBD1 agrees at 8 bases. Germline values: CDR1 SGHRS, CDR2 YFSETQ. The CDR3 is 18 residues long. The trim removed 2 bases at V and 4 bases at J, leaving 13 bases unmatched. The CDR3, as DNA: TGCGCCAGCAGCTTTAATCAAATTGGACAGGGAGGCACCGGGGAGCTGTTTTTT. The encoded protein is CASSFNQIGQGGTGELFF.

This chain joins TRBV24-1 and TRBJ1-2; unclear D gene. Germline-derived CDR1 and CDR2 are KGHDR and SFDVKD. The CDR3 runs 11 residues. V was pared by 3 bases and J by 8 bases, with 6 bases between. DNA for the CDR3: TGTGCCACCAGTGATAATGGCGGCTACACCTTC. Protein product: CATSDNGGYTF.

Only one count was recorded for this clone. This sequence joins TRBV3-1 (or the pseudogene TRBV3-2) and TRBJ2-2; D possibly corresponds to TRBD1 (5 bases). Germline-derived CDR1 and CDR2 are LGHDT and YNNKEL (reference sequence). Trimming left V 5 bases short and J 5 bases short, with 12 bases between. The CDR3 extends over 14 amino acids. The CDR3 bases are TGTGCCAGCAGCTCAGACTGGACAACCGGGGAGCTGTTTTTT. It codes for CASSSDWTTGELFF.

This clone was counted between two and nine times. The J gene is TRBJ1-2, the V gene TRBV27; unclear D gene. V lost 4 bases and J 0 bases, leaving 12 bases between the germline ends. The CDR3 is made up of 15 amino acids. In germline, CDR1 is MNHEY, CDR2 SMNVEV (reference sequence). The CDR3 nucleotides read TGTGCCAGCAGTTCCGCCCGCGCCTCTAACTATGGCTACACCTTC. This gives the protein CASSSARASNYGYTF.

The chain has TRBV6-1 and TRBJ2-7, with 10 positions matching TRBD1. The CDR3 totals 15 residues. Germline values: CDR1 MNHNS, CDR2 SASEGT. V shed 5 bases, J shed 2 bases, and the junction held 6 bases outside the gene matches. As DNA, the CDR3 is TGTGCCAGCAGTTCCCGGGACAGGGGCACCTACGAGCAGTACTTC. Its protein product is CASSSRDRGTYEQYF.

This CDR3 reads CASSPTTGQINTEAFF. In DNA form, the CDR3 reads TGTGCCAGCAGCCCGACGACAGGGCAGATTAACACTGAAGCTTTCTTT. The chain recombines TRBV7-8 with TRBJ1-1, with 7 bases lining up with TRBD1. J lost 2 bases, V lost 5 bases, and 11 bases had no gene match. Germline V gene data show CDR1 as SGHVS and CDR2 as FQNEAQ. CDR3 length equals 16 residues.

The chain employs TRBV7-2 and TRBJ1-5; tentatively, D is TRBD1 (6 bases). Trimming left V 4 bases short and J 4 bases short, with 14 bases between. Per the germline V gene, CDR1 is SGHTA and CDR2 is FQGNSA. The CDR3 sequence is 15 residues long. The CDR3 protein is CASSSLQQGNQPQHF. The CDR3 DNA follows: TGTGCCAGCAGCTCCCTCCAACAGGGAAATCAGCCCCAGCATTTT.

The rearrangement links TRBV5-4 to TRBJ2-5; TRBD2 agrees at 9 bases. Germline lookup yields CDR1 SGHNT and CDR2 YYREEE (reference sequence). The CDR3 has 15 amino acids. V shed 3 bases, J shed 5 bases, and the junction held 8 bases outside the gene matches. The DNA for the CDR3 is TGTGCCAGCAGCTCTCTAGCGGGGCGAATGGAGACCCAGTACTTC. This codes for CASSSLAGRMETQYF.

This clone was found a few times. J is TRBJ1-5 and V is TRBV19; D is perhaps TRBD1 (6 bases). Germline V lookup: CDR1 LNHDA, CDR2 SQIVND (reference sequence). Trimming stripped 10 bases from V and 0 bases from J, with 13 bases between. The CDR3 runs 14 residues. CDR3 residues: CATRTVYSNQPQHF. The CDR3 DNA reads as TGTGCCACCCGGACAGTGTATAGCAATCAGCCCCAGCATTTT.

The rearrangement joins TRBV7-9 to TRBJ2-2; 7 positions agree with TRBD1. CDR1 and CDR2 from the germline V gene are SEHNR and FQNEAQ (reference sequence). V trimming: 5 bases; J trimming: 7 bases; junction bases outside the gene matches: 7. The CDR3 is made up of 14 amino acids. In DNA form, the CDR3 reads TGTGCCAGCAGCACGACAGGGTTCGACGGGGAGCTGTTTTTT. Translation gives CASSTTGFDGELFF.

The V call is TRBV7-3, the J call TRBJ1-3; D is unresolved. CDR3 size: 8 residues. The germline V gene encodes CDR1 SGHTA and CDR2 FQGTGA. The CDR3 protein is CERNTIYF. The CDR3 coding sequence is TGTGAGAGGAACACCATATATTTT.

This clone was observed at least ten times. V gene TRBV6-6 combines with J gene TRBJ1-5, with D possibly being TRBD1 (6 bases). The CDR3 totals 14 residues. In germline, CDR1 is MNHNY, CDR2 SVGAGI (reference sequence). Trimming shortened V by 7 bases and J by 3 bases, and 13 bases separated the two germline ends. The DNA of the CDR3 is TGTGCCAGCAACGGGGGGCAAATCAATCAGCCCCAGCATTTT. It yields the protein CASNGGQINQPQHF.

The CDR3 sequence: CASRAQGAITEAFF. The CDR3, as DNA: TGCGCCAGCAGGGCCCAGGGGGCTATCACTGAAGCTTTCTTT. The genes are TRBV5-1 and TRBJ1-1, with 8 bases lining up with TRBD1. The V gene end was trimmed by 5 bases and the J gene end by 4 bases; junction bases not matched to a gene: 7. The CDR3 runs 14 residues. Germline CDR1 is SGHRS and CDR2 is YFSETQ.

For the CDR3, the DNA is TGTGCCAGCTCAGTCGGAGGAGGGCTCTATGGCTACACCTTC. Translated: CASSVGGGLYGYTF. The chain has TRBV14 and TRBJ1-2; D uncertain. The CDR3 runs 14 residues. V shed 8 bases and J shed 4 bases, with 17 bases lying between them. CDR1 and CDR2 (germline): SGHDN, FVKESK.

The V and J genes are TRBV19 and TRBJ1-2, with D possibly being TRBD1 (5 bases). V lost 3 bases to trimming and J lost 2 bases, with 10 bases between them. Per germline, CDR1 LNHDA and CDR2 SQIVND (reference sequence). The CDR3 is made up of 14 amino acids. The CDR3 here is CASSIDRTNYGYTF. The CDR3 nucleotides read TGTGCCAGTAGTATCGACAGAACGAACTATGGCTACACCTTC.

V usage is TRBV19 and J usage is TRBJ2-7, with D tentatively TRBD1 (5 bases). CDR3 length equals 13 residues. Trimming took 9 bases from V and 2 from J, leaving 14 bases between them. The germline CDR1 and CDR2 sequences are LNHDA and SQIVND (reference sequence). CDR3 bases: TGTGCCAGACGTCCCCGACAGACCTACGAGCAGTACTTC. It is translated as CARRPRQTYEQYF.

The chain combines TRBV6-5 with TRBJ1-1; 7 nucleotides match TRBD1. The ends lost 6 bases at V and 1 base at J; junction bases unmatched: 5. In germline, CDR1 is MNHEY, CDR2 SVGAGI. CDR3 length: 14 residues. This CDR3 reads CASSRDSKNTEAFF. In DNA form, the CDR3 reads TGTGCCAGCAGCAGGGACAGCAAGAACACTGAAGCTTTCTTT.

The CDR3 protein is CASRQAGAVYGYTF. CDR3 coding DNA: TGTGCCAGCCGCCAAGCGGGGGCTGTCTATGGCTACACCTTC. This sequence joins TRBV27 and TRBJ1-2; tentative D call: TRBD1 (6 bases). V was cut by 8 bases and J by 4 bases, with 17 bases left in between. The germline gives CDR1 MNHEY, CDR2 SMNVEV (reference sequence). CDR3 length: 14 amino acids.

This chain connects TRBV30 to TRBJ1-3, with a tentative D call TRBD1 (5 bases). V lost 3 bases to trimming and J lost 2 bases, with 14 bases between them. The germline gives CDR1 GTSNPN, CDR2 SVGIG (reference sequence). CDR3 size: 15 residues. Here the CDR3 reads CAWRNAGGAGNTIYF. CDR3 coding DNA: TGTGCCTGGAGGAACGCGGGGGGAGCTGGAAACACCATATATTTT.

The CDR3 sequence is CASSSRSDSHINTGELFF. CDR3 bases: TGTGCCAGTAGTAGCCGTTCGGACAGCCACATTAACACCGGGGAGCTGTTTTTT. The chain uses TRBV19 and TRBJ2-2; weak D call: TRBD1 (6 bases). Germline CDR1 LNHDA, CDR2 SQIVND (reference sequence). This CDR3 comprises 18 residues. The V and J ends lost 4 bases and 2 bases respectively, with 20 bases between them.

The V and J genes are TRBV30 and TRBJ1-6; D unresolved. Germline V gene data show CDR1 as GTSNPN and CDR2 as SVGIG (reference sequence). The germline V and J ends were trimmed by 0 bases and 6 bases, with 9 bases remaining between them. The CDR3 runs to 14 residues. CDR3 amino acids: CAWSVGGSNSPLHF. CDR3 DNA sequence: TGTGCCTGGAGTGTAGGCGGTTCTAATTCACCCCTCCACTTT.

This rearrangement joins TRBV5-1 to TRBJ2-2; the match to TRBD2 covers 9 bases. V gave up 0 bases and J gave up 0 bases; unmatched junction bases: 3. Germline assignment: CDR1 SGHRS and CDR2 YFSETQ. The CDR3 covers 17 residues. CDR3 sequence (DNA): TGCGCCAGCAGCTTGGCCCCTAGCGGGACGAACACCGGGGAGCTGTTTTTT. This codes for CASSLAPSGTNTGELFF.

The gene calls are TRBV11-1 and TRBJ2-7, with D possibly matching TRBD1 (5 bases). The CDR3 covers 14 residues. Trimming left V 1 base short and J 4 bases short, with 11 bases between. CDR1 SGHAT and CDR2 FQDESV come from the germline V gene (reference sequence). CDR3 region: CASSLEGRRYEQYF. The CDR3 region has the DNA TGTGCCAGCAGCTTAGAGGGGCGCCGTTACGAGCAGTACTTC.

The chain recombines TRBV11-3 with TRBJ1-2; D remains unclear. The CDR3 runs 14 residues. V dropped 1 base and J dropped 4 bases, with 10 bases sitting between them. Per the germline V gene, CDR1 is SGHNT and CDR2 is YENEEA. CDR3 in DNA: TGTGCCAGCAGCTTAGGGGAGGCCACCTATGGCTACACCTTC. It encodes CASSLGEATYGYTF.

In its sample, this clone was seen a few times. The gene calls are TRBV21-1 and TRBJ2-2; TRBD2 is taken as the D call from the table, unchecked against the DNA. TRBV21-1 constitutes a pseudogene. The CDR3 is made up of 17 amino acids. Here the CDR3 reads CASRCPSGRNPTGELFF. The CDR3 nucleotides are TGTGCCAGCAGGTGCCCTAGCGGGAGGAACCCCACCGGGGAGCTGTTTTTT.

There are a few counts of this clone. The genes are TRBV6-4 and TRBJ2-1; 9 nucleotides line up with TRBD1. The CDR3 loop spans 15 amino acids. The V gene's germline CDR1 is MRHNA and CDR2 SNTAGT. V shed 3 bases, J shed 3 bases, and the junction held 3 bases outside the gene matches. CDR3 in DNA: TGTGCCAGCAGTGAGATGGGACAGGGCTACAATGAGCAGTTCTTC. Amino acid sequence: CASSEMGQGYNEQFF.

The chain employs TRBV2 and TRBJ1-1; 9 bases fit TRBD1. V lost 6 bases and J lost 4; bases outside the gene matches: 6. Germline V gene lookup returns CDR1 SNHLY and CDR2 FYNNEI. This CDR3 region has 14 residues. Here the CDR3 reads CASRETGGITEAFF. CDR3 nucleotides: TGTGCCAGCAGGGAGACAGGGGGGATCACTGAAGCTTTCTTT.

V usage is TRBV6-1 and J usage is TRBJ2-5; TRBD2 might be the D (5 bases). There are 17 residues in the CDR3. The V end was cut by 1 base, the J end by 1 base, with 16 bases between. Germline lookup yields CDR1 MNHNS and CDR2 SASEGT. In DNA, the CDR3 is TGTGCCAGCAGTGAAGGGGTGACGGGGTCACGCCAAGAGACCCAGTACTTC. Translating it yields CASSEGVTGSRQETQYF.

V gene TRBV24-1 combines with J gene TRBJ1-2; tentatively, D is TRBD1 (6 bases). Germline V lookup: CDR1 KGHDR, CDR2 SFDVKD. This CDR3 contains 19 residues. Trimming cost V 2 bases and J 0 bases, with 21 bases left between them. As DNA, the CDR3 is TGTGCCACCAGTGATTCTACCGGGGCAGGGGTGCTGACTAACTATGGCTACACCTTC. Translating gives CATSDSTGAGVLTNYGYTF.